Listed below are T cell receptor beta chains from one sample, sequenced in a study of Ad26.COV2.S vaccination and SARS-CoV-2 variants. The table came from immunoSEQ multiplex PCR; TCRdb's copy has only in-frame clones and leaves some out. The table lists 350,000 to 500,000 clones, around 87% of them singletons. The sequenced sample was peripheral blood, obtained in a trial of Ad26.COV2.S vaccine versus placebo. The receptors originated from a person between 18 and 65 years old who received the Ad26.COV2.S COVID-19 vaccine or a placebo. Both conserved end residues are trimmed from each CDR3. Each record gives: V gene, J gene, CDR3 protein.

>TRBV5-1|TRBJ2-1
ASSTSDRGYNEQF
>TRBV19|TRBJ1-2
ASSVAHTQPNNYGYT
>TRBV5-1|TRBJ2-5
ASSLSMVGETQY
>TRBV28|TRBJ1-4
ASSTLDRGPTNEKLF
>TRBV7-2|TRBJ2-2
ASRGTGNTGELF
>TRBV7-7|TRBJ2-5
ASSRDREETQY
>TRBV4-1|TRBJ2-7
ASSQKTSGGFYEQY
>TRBV7-9|TRBJ1-2
ASSSGQGADYGYT
>TRBV29-1|TRBJ2-7
SAGDEGGEQY
>TRBV4-2|TRBJ1-6
ASSQDPREDSPLH
>TRBV7-9|TRBJ2-3
ASSFPRPGQGSTDTQY
>TRBV19|TRBJ1-5
ASSIAVGGDSNQPQH
>TRBV2|TRBJ1-5
ASSDGTARQPQH
>TRBV9|TRBJ1-2
ASSGRGYGYT
>TRBV28|TRBJ1-6
ASKPQGHGNSYNSPLH
>TRBV11-2|TRBJ2-1
ASSYAEDNEQF
>TRBV4-3|TRBJ1-1
ASSPWAGSNTEAF
>TRBV5-6|TRBJ2-1
ASSVAKVFGEQF
>TRBV19|TRBJ1-4
ASSVTATNEKLF
>TRBV28|TRBJ2-2
ASSPGQGVHDSTGELF
>TRBV20-1|TRBJ1-6
SASGPRSSPLH
>TRBV5-1|TRBJ1-2
ASSLEAGGFYGYT